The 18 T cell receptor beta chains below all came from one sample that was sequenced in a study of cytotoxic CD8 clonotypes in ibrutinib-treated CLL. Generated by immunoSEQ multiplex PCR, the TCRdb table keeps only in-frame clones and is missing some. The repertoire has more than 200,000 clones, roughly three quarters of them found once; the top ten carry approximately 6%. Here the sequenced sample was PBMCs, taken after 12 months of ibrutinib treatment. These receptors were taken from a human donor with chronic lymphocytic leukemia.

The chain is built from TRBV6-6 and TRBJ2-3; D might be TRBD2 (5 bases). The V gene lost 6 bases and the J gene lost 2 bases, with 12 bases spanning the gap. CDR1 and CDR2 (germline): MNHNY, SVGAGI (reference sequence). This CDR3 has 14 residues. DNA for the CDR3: TGTGCCAGCAGCTTAGGACTTTCCACAGATACGCAGTATTTT. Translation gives CASSLGLSTDTQYF.

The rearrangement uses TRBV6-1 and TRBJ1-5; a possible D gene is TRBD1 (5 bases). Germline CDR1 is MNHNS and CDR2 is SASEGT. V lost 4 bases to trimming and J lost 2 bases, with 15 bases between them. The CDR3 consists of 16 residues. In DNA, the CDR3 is TGTGCCAGCAGTGCCCGGCGGGGGATCGGCAATCAGCCCCAGCATTTT. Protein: CASSARRGIGNQPQHF.

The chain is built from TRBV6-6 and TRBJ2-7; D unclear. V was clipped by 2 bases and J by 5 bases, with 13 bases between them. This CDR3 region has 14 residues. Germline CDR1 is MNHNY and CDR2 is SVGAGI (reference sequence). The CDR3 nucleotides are TGTGCCAGCAGTTACGGTACGGTAAACAACGAGCAGTACTTC. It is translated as CASSYGTVNNEQYF.

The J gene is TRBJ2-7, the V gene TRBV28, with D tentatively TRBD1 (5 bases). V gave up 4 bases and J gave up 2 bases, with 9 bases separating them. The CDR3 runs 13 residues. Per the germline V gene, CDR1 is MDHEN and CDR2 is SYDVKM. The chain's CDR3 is CASSSRVPYEQYF. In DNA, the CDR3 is TGTGCCAGCAGTTCCAGGGTTCCCTACGAGCAGTACTTC. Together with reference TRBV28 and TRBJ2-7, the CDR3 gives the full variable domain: DVKVTQSSRYLVKRTGEKVFLECVQDMDHENMFWYRQDPGLGLRLIYFSYDVKMKEKGDIPEGYSVSREKKERFSLILESASTNQTSMYLCASSSRVPYEQYFGPGTRLTVT.

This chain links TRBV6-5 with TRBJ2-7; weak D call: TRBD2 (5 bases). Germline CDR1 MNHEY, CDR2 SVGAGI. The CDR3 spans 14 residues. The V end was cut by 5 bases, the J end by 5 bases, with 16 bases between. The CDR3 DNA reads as TGTGCCAGCAGTAGTAGCGCCCGTTTCCACGAGCAGTACTTC. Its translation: CASSSSARFHEQYF.

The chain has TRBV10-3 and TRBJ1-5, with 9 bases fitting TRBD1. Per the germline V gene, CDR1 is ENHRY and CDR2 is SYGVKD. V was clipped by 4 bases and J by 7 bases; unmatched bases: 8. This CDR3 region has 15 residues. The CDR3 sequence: CAISATGGERQPQHF. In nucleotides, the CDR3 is TGTGCCATCAGTGCAACAGGGGGCGAACGGCAGCCCCAGCATTTT.

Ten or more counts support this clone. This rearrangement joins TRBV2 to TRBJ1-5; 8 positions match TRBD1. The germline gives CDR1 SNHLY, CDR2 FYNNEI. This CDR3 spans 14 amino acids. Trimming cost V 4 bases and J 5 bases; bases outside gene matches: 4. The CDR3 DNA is TGTGCCAGCAGTGGGGCAGGGGGCGATCAGCCCCAGCATTTT. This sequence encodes CASSGAGGDQPQHF.

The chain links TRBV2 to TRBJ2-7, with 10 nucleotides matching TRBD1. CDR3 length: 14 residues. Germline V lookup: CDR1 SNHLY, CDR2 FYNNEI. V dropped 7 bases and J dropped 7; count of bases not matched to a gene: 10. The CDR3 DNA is TGTGCCAGCAATAGACAGGGGGCGAGTATAGAGCAGTACTTC. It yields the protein CASNRQGASIEQYF.

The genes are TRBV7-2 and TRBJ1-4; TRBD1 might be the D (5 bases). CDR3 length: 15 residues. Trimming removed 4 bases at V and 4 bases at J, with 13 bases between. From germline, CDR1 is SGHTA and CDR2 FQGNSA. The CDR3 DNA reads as TGTGCCAGCAGCTCGTCGACAGTCGTTAATGAAAAACTGTTTTTT. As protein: CASSSSTVVNEKLFF. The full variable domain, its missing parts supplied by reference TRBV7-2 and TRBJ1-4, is GAGVSQSPSNKVTEKGKDVELRCDPISGHTALYWYRQSLGQGLEFLIYFQGNSAPDKSGLPSDRFSAERTGGSVSTLTIQRTQQEDSAVYLCASSSSTVVNEKLFFGSGTQLSVL.

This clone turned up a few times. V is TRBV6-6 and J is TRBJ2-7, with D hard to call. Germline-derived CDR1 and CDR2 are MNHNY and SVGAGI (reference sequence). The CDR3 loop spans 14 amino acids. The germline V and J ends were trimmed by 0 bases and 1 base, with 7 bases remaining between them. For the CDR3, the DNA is TGTGCCAGCAGTTACTCGTCTGGATCCTACGAGCAGTACTTC. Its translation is CASSYSSGSYEQYF.

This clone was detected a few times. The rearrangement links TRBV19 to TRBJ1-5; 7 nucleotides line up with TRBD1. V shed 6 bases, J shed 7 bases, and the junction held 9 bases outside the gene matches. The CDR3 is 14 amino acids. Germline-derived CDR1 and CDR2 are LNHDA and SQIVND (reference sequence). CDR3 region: CASSPDRDGQPQHF. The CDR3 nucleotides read TGTGCCAGTAGCCCCGACAGGGATGGACAGCCCCAGCATTTT.

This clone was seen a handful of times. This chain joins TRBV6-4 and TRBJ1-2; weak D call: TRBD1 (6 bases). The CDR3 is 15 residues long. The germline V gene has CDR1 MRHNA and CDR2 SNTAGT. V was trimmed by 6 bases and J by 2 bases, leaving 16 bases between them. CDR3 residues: CASSEYWTANYGYTF. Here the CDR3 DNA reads TGTGCCAGCAGCGAATATTGGACAGCCAACTATGGCTACACCTTC.

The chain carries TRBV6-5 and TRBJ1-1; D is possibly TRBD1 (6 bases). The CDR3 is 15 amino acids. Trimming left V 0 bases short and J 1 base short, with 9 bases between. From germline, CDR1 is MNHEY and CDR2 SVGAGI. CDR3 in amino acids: CASSYSPQGNTEAFF. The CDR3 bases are TGTGCCAGCAGTTACTCCCCACAGGGGAACACTGAAGCTTTCTTT.

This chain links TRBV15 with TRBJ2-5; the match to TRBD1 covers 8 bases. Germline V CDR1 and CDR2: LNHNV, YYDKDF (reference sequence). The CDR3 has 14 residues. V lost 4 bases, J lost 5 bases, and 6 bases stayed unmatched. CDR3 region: CATSKNRGSETQYF. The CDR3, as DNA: TGTGCCACCAGCAAAAACAGGGGGTCTGAGACCCAGTACTTC.

The CDR3 protein is CASQLYSNQPQHF. The CDR3 DNA follows: TGTGCCAGCCAACTTTATAGCAATCAGCCCCAGCATTTT. This rearrangement joins TRBV6-5 to TRBJ1-5, with unresolved D. V lost 8 bases and J 0 bases, leaving 8 bases between the germline ends. The CDR3 covers 13 residues. Germline V gene data show CDR1 as MNHEY and CDR2 as SVGAGI.

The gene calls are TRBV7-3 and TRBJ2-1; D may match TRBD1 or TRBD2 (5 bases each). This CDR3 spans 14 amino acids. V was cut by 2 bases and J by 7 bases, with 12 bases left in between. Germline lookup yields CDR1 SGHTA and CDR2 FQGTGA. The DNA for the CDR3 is TGTGCCAGCAGCTTACCAATCGGGGCGAATGAGCAGTTCTTC. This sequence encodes CASSLPIGANEQFF. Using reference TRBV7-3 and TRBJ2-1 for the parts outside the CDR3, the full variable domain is GAGVSQTPSNKVTEKGKYVELRCDPISGHTALYWYRQSLGQGPEFLIYFQGTGAADDSGLPNDRFFAVRPEGSVSTLKIQRTERGDSAVYLCASSLPIGANEQFFGPGTRLTVL.

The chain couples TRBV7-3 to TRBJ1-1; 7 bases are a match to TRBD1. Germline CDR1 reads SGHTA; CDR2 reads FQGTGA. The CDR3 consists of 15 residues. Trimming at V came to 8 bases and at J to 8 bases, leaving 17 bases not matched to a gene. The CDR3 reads CASAVPITRTGEAFF. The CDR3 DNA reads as TGTGCCAGCGCGGTACCGATCACTCGGACAGGAGAAGCTTTCTTT.

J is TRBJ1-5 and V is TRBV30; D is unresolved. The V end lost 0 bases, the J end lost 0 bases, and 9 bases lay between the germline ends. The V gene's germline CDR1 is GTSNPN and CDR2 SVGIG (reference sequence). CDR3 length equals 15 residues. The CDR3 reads CAWSVSWFSNQPQHF. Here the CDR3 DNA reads TGTGCCTGGAGTGTAAGTTGGTTTAGCAATCAGCCCCAGCATTTT. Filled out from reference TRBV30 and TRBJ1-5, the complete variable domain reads SQTIHQWPATLVQPVGSPLSLECTVEGTSNPNLYWYRQAAGRGLQLLFYSVGIGQISSEVPQNLSASRPQDRQFILSSKKLLLSDSGFYLCAWSVSWFSNQPQHFGDGTRLSIL.